The 27 T cell receptor beta chains given below trace back to one sample, sequenced in a study of post-analysis software for immune sequencing data. Study findings and constraints: Elevated frequency relative to controls characterized roughly five TRBV segments in patients, TRBV5-6, TRBV5-1 and TRBV20-1 among them.

TCR beta libraries were prepared from cDNA with unique molecular identifiers. TCRdb re-called the PCR reads with MiXCR, one entry per CDR3 protein. The data show about 810,000 distinct CDR3 sequences, approximately 53% seen once. These TCRs are of unknown antigen specificity. The sequencing sample was made of blood. The receptor source for this set is a girl aged 5-17 years with multiple sclerosis.

This chain joins TRBV28 and TRBJ2-6; maybe TRBD1 (5 bases). Between the trimmed V and J ends, which lost 6 bases and 1 base, there was a span of 13 bases. This CDR3 has 16 amino acids. Germline CDR1 MDHEN, CDR2 SYDVKM. CDR3 DNA: TGTGCCAGCAGCGAACTACAGGATTCTGGGGCCAACGTCCTGACTTTC. This encodes CASSELQDSGANVLTF.

The rearrangement links TRBV20-1 to TRBJ2-1; 7 bases align to TRBD1. Germline assignment: CDR1 DFQATT and CDR2 SNEGSKA (reference sequence). V trimming: 0 bases; J trimming: 8 bases; junction bases outside the gene matches: 13. This CDR3 comprises 16 residues. The CDR3 is CSARDRPRQGVYEQFF. The CDR3 DNA is TGCAGTGCTAGAGATCGGCCACGACAGGGTGTGTATGAGCAGTTCTTC.

The rearrangement links TRBV6-5 to TRBJ2-1; tentatively, D is TRBD2 (6 bases). V lost 5 bases to trimming and J lost 13 bases, with 21 bases between them. The CDR3 is 14 amino acids. The V gene's germline CDR1 is MNHEY and CDR2 SVGAGI. The CDR3 DNA reads TGTGCCAGCAGTCGGGTAGCACTAGCCCAATCCCAGTTCTTC. Translated, it gives CASSRVALAQSQFF.

The J gene is TRBJ1-5, the V gene TRBV15; 9 bases map to TRBD1. Trimming took 5 bases from V and 9 from J; bases not matched to a gene: 8. This CDR3 has 14 residues. Germline V gene data show CDR1 as LNHNV and CDR2 as YYDKDF (reference sequence). CDR3 nucleotides: TGTGCCACCAGCCGGGACAGGGCTAACCGGCCCCAGCATTTT. This sequence encodes CATSRDRANRPQHF.

The chain combines TRBV20-1 with TRBJ2-1; 9 nucleotides match TRBD2. V was pared by 5 bases and J by 5 bases, with 13 bases of the junction left unmatched. The CDR3 sequence is 16 residues long. Germline V gene sequence: CDR1 DFQATT, CDR2 SNEGSKA (reference sequence). The DNA for the CDR3 is TGCAGTGCTGGCCTTTCGGCGGGGGGGCTTAACAATGAGCAGTTCTTC. This codes for CSAGLSAGGLNNEQFF.

This clonotype showed up just a few times. V is TRBV29-1 and J is TRBJ2-3; 7 bases are a match to TRBD1. Germline-derived CDR1 and CDR2 are SQVTM and ANQGSEA. The CDR3 extends over 14 amino acids. Unmatched junction bases numbered 8, after V lost 6 bases and J lost 2 bases. The CDR3 sequence: CSVTGVTDTDTQYF. CDR3 sequence (DNA): TGCAGCGTAACAGGGGTAACCGACACAGATACGCAGTATTTT.

This chain connects TRBV7-9 to TRBJ2-1; D may be TRBD1 or TRBD2 (5 bases each). Between the trimmed V and J ends, which lost 1 base and 5 bases, there was a span of 15 bases. The CDR3 loop spans 16 amino acids. CDR1 SEHNR and CDR2 FQNEAQ come from the germline V gene (reference sequence). The CDR3 nucleotides are TGTGCCAGCAGCTTAGGATTGTACGGGACCAACAATGAGCAGTTCTTC. Translation: CASSLGLYGTNNEQFF. Full variable domain (rest looked up from reference TRBV7-9 and TRBJ2-1): DTGVSQNPRHKITKRGQNVTFRCDPISEHNRLYWYRQTLGQGPEFLTYFQNEAQLEKSRLLSDRFSAERPKGSFSTLEIQRTEQGDSAMYLCASSLGLYGTNNEQFFGPGTRLTVL.

The rearrangement uses TRBV15 and TRBJ1-5; maybe TRBD1 (5 bases). The germline CDR1 and CDR2 sequences are LNHNV and YYDKDF (reference sequence). Trimming took off 0 bases at V and 7 bases at J, with 10 bases between the two ends. CDR3 length: 14 amino acids. This CDR3 is CATSRDSGVQPQHF. In DNA form, the CDR3 reads TGTGCCACCAGCAGAGATTCGGGGGTGCAGCCCCAGCATTTT.

The sample holds a few counts of this clonotype. The J gene is TRBJ2-5, the V gene TRBV10-3; D perhaps matches TRBD1 (5 bases). The V and J ends lost 6 bases and 4 bases respectively, with 15 bases between them. The length of the CDR3 is 14 residues. The germline V gene encodes CDR1 ENHRY and CDR2 SYGVKD. The CDR3 protein is CAIRAGSLGETQYF. CDR3 DNA: TGTGCCATCAGGGCAGGGTCGTTGGGAGAGACCCAGTACTTC.

In its sample, this clonotype was seen a few times. This rearrangement joins TRBV5-1 to TRBJ2-1, with 9 bases fitting TRBD2. J lost 0 bases, V lost 4 bases, and 8 bases had no gene match. The CDR3 extends over 17 amino acids. Germline CDR1 SGHRS, CDR2 YFSETQ. CDR3 coding DNA: TGCGCCAGCAGCACCTCAGCTAGCGGGATCTCCTACAATGAGCAGTTCTTC. Translated: CASSTSASGISYNEQFF.

The rearrangement joins TRBV5-1 to TRBJ1-5, with a tentative D call TRBD1 (5 bases). V lost 3 bases, J lost 7 bases, and 14 bases lay in between. Germline CDR1 and CDR2: SGHRS and YFSETQ. This CDR3 spans 14 amino acids. The DNA of the CDR3 is TGCGCCAGCAGCTGGGATTGGGGGAACCAGCCCCAGCATTTT. This codes for CASSWDWGNQPQHF.

V usage is TRBV2 and J usage is TRBJ1-5; possible D gene TRBD1, 5 bases. The CDR3 totals 14 residues. CDR1 SNHLY and CDR2 FYNNEI come from the germline V gene. Deletions cut 4 bases from V and 3 bases from J, with 10 bases between. Written as DNA, the CDR3 is TGTGCCAGCAGTGTAACAGGCTACAATCAGCCCCAGCATTTT. It encodes CASSVTGYNQPQHF. Supplemented by reference TRBV2 and TRBJ1-5, the full variable domain reads EPEVTQTPSHQVTQMGQEVILRCVPISNHLYFYWYRQILGQKVEFLVSFYNNEISEKSEIFDDQFSVERPDGSNFTLKIRSTKLEDSAMYFCASSVTGYNQPQHFGDGTRLSIL.

This clonotype has more than one count but fewer than ten. CDR3 loop: CASREGLLGEETQYF. CDR3 sequence (DNA): TGTGCCAGCAGGGAGGGGTTACTAGGGGAAGAGACCCAGTACTTC. V and J are TRBV12-3 or TRBV12-4 and TRBJ2-5; D is possibly TRBD2 (6 bases). The V end was cut by 6 bases, the J end by 3 bases, with 17 bases between. This CDR3 spans 15 amino acids.

The chain recombines TRBV10-3 with TRBJ2-3; 9 nucleotides agree with TRBD2. The junction had 12 bases not matched to a gene; V was cut back by 10 bases and J by 4 bases. CDR3 length: 15 amino acids. The germline V gene has CDR1 ENHRY and CDR2 SYGVKD. CDR3 DNA: TGTGCCACCTCCGGGGCTAGCGGGAACGCAGATACGCAGTATTTT. Encoded protein: CATSGASGNADTQYF.

Remarks on this clonotype: One junction end disagrees with the germline gene, perhaps due to a read error. J is TRBJ2-7 and V is TRBV12-3 or TRBV12-4; 10 bases agree with TRBD2. CDR3 length: 16 residues. CDR3 protein: CAGSSLTSGYTYEQYF. CDR3 nucleotide sequence: TGTGCCGGCAGTTCACTGACTAGCGGGTATACCTACGAGCAGTACTTC.

The V call is TRBV6-6, the J call TRBJ2-3; 12 positions agree with TRBD1. CDR1 MNHNY and CDR2 SVGAGI come from the germline V gene (reference sequence). This CDR3 spans 16 amino acids. The J segment lost 3 bases and the V segment lost 6 bases, leaving 7 bases of the junction unmatched. The CDR3 DNA is TGTGCCAGCAGCCCGGGACAGGGGGCGAAGACAGATACGCAGTATTTT. Encoded protein: CASSPGQGAKTDTQYF.

The chain links TRBV7-9 to TRBJ1-1, with D perhaps TRBD1 (6 bases). The germline gives CDR1 SEHNR, CDR2 FQNEAQ (reference sequence). The CDR3 is 16 amino acids. V dropped 1 base and J dropped 0 bases, with 12 bases sitting between them. The CDR3 nucleotides read TGTGCCAGCAGCTTAGGTCGACAGGTTATGAACACTGAAGCTTTCTTT. Protein product: CASSLGRQVMNTEAFF.

This sequence joins TRBV3-1 and TRBJ2-1; 12 bases map to TRBD2. In germline, CDR1 is LGHDT, CDR2 YNNKEL (reference sequence). V lost 4 bases, J lost 5 bases, and 6 bases stayed unmatched. This CDR3 contains 16 residues. CDR3 sequence (DNA): TGTGCCAGCAGCCCCTGGACTAGCGGGGACCACAATGAGCAGTTCTTC. Translated, it gives CASSPWTSGDHNEQFF.

The rearrangement uses TRBV12-3 or TRBV12-4 and TRBJ1-2, with D possibly matching TRBD1 (6 bases). V was clipped by 0 bases and J by 7 bases, with 9 bases between them. The CDR3 runs to 13 residues. The DNA for the CDR3 is TGTGCCAGCAGTTTAGCGGGGGCATTTGGCTACACCTTC. Residues: CASSLAGAFGYTF.

Here the CDR3 reads CASSLNGQGGNEQFF. The CDR3 DNA sequence: TGTGCCAGCAGCTTAAACGGGCAGGGGGGCAATGAGCAGTTCTTC. The chain couples TRBV7-3 to TRBJ2-1; D might be TRBD1 (7 bases). Germline V CDR1 and CDR2: SGHTA, FQGTGA. V shed 1 base and J shed 6 bases, with 13 bases lying between them. This CDR3 comprises 15 residues.

The V gene is TRBV10-3, the J gene TRBJ2-3; D is ambiguous. The germline CDR1 and CDR2 sequences are ENHRY and SYGVKD. This CDR3 spans 11 amino acids. Trimming took 8 bases from V and 3 from J, leaving 6 bases between them. DNA for the CDR3: TGTGCCATCGGTGGGACAGATACGCAGTATTTT. Translated, it gives CAIGGTDTQYF.

A few counts support this clonotype. The chain carries TRBV20-1 and TRBJ2-7, with 9 bases matching TRBD2. Germline V gives CDR1 DFQATT, CDR2 SNEGSKA (reference sequence). The CDR3 consists of 14 residues. V lost 4 bases, J lost 6 bases, and 10 bases stayed unmatched. The CDR3 is CSAIGPSGTLEQYF. The CDR3 DNA follows: TGCAGTGCTATAGGGCCTAGCGGGACGCTCGAGCAGTACTTC.

V is TRBV20-1 and J is TRBJ2-7; D might be TRBD2 (6 bases). The CDR3 runs 19 residues. Germline assignment: CDR1 DFQATT and CDR2 SNEGSKA (reference sequence). Trimming removed 6 bases from V and 1 base from J, with 31 bases in between. The CDR3 spells CSATLGPGKRTTPSYEQYF. CDR3 DNA: TGCAGTGCCACTTTGGGCCCGGGGAAGCGGACTACTCCTTCCTACGAGCAGTACTTC.

This chain uses TRBV20-1 with TRBJ2-5; 7 bases line up with TRBD1. V lost 2 bases to trimming and J lost 5 bases; unmatched junction nucleotides: 11. CDR3 length: 15 amino acids. The germline V gene has CDR1 DFQATT and CDR2 SNEGSKA (reference sequence). CDR3 bases: TGCAGTGCTAGAAGGGGGCTGATTGCAGGGGAGACCCAGTACTTC. Its translation is CSARRGLIAGETQYF.

This clonotype was seen a handful of times. One end of the junction fails to match germline, which may point to a read error. This sequence joins TRBV10-3 and TRBJ2-1; 9 positions match TRBD2. The CDR3 is 14 residues long. CDR1 and CDR2 (germline): ENHRY, SYGVKD. The CDR3 DNA sequence: TGTGCCGTCAGTGATAGCGGGAGCAGCGATGAGCAGTTCTTC. Its protein product is CAVSDSGSSDEQFF.

This sequence joins TRBV29-1 and TRBJ1-2; a possible D gene is TRBD1 (5 bases). The germline V gene encodes CDR1 SQVTM and CDR2 ANQGSEA. V lost 0 bases and J 6 bases, leaving 14 bases between the germline ends. This CDR3 region has 14 residues. CDR3 in amino acids: CSVEDRRGFDGYTF. In DNA form, the CDR3 reads TGCAGCGTTGAAGATCGGAGGGGCTTCGATGGCTACACCTTC.

As DNA, the CDR3 is TGTGCCAGCAGACCCTCTGCAGGGGGCAGCGGCGAGCAGTACTTC. Protein: CASRPSAGGSGEQYF. The chain has TRBV12-3 or TRBV12-4 and TRBJ2-7, with 8 bases identical to TRBD1. V shed 6 bases and J 6 bases; nucleotides not matched to a gene: 13. The CDR3 runs 15 residues.